This TCR beta chain was recorded in a study of Ad26.COV2.S vaccination and SARS-CoV-2 variants. The V end was cut by 1 base, the J end by 0 bases, with 6 bases between. The CDR3 extends over 14 amino acids. Germline CDR1 is SGHRS and CDR2 is YFSETQ. Measured with immunoSEQ multiplex PCR; TCRdb has only the in-frame clones, and not every one. This sample has about 350,000 clones; about 91% occur once, and the top ten carry roughly 3.9%. This TCR derives from a human donor who had recovered from COVID-19. The starting material was peripheral blood, obtained after recovery from COVID-19. The chain carries TRBV5-1 and TRBJ2-3; D gene uncertain. For the CDR3, the DNA is TGCGCCAGCAGCTTGCCACTTAGCACAGATACGCAGTATTTT. It codes for CASSLPLSTDTQYF.